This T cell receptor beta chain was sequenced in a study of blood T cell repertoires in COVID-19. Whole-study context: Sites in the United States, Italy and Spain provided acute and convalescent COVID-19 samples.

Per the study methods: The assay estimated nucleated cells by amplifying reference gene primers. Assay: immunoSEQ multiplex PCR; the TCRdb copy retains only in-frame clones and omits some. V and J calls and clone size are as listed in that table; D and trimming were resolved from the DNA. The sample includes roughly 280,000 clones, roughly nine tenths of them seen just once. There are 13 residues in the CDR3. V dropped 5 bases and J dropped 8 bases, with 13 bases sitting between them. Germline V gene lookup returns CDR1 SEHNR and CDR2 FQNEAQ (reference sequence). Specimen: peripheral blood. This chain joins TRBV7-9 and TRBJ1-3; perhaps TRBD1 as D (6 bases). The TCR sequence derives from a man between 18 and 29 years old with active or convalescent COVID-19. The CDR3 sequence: CASSPRQDDTIYF. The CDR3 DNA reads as TGTGCCAGCAGCCCTCGACAGGACGACACCATATATTTT.